These 14 T cell receptor beta chains were all obtained from the same sample, sequenced in a study of T cell responses to AZD1222 COVID-19 vaccine. Assay used: immunoSEQ multiplex PCR; TCRdb lists only in-frame clones, some missing. Of around 84,000 clones listed, 92% were seen once; the top ten hold 5.5% to 9%. The specimen comprised peripheral blood, sampled on day 0 of MenACWY control vaccination. The receptors come from an adult in good health.

The J gene is TRBJ2-3, the V gene TRBV6-5, with 8 bases that match TRBD1. With 6 bases clipped from V and 1 base from J, the junction kept 6 bases outside the gene matches. The CDR3 sequence is 15 residues long. CDR1 and CDR2 (germline): MNHEY, SVGAGI. DNA of the CDR3: TGTGCCAGCAGACCCACGGACAGGGGCACAGATACGCAGTATTTT. Protein: CASRPTDRGTDTQYF.

With respect to this clone: An end of the junction does not agree with germline; a read error may underlie this. The rearrangement links TRBV7-9 to TRBJ2-2; possible D gene TRBD1, 5 bases. This CDR3 is 12 amino acids long. Germline assignment: CDR1 SEHNR and CDR2 FQNEAQ (reference sequence). The CDR3 sequence is CSLGENTGELFF. The DNA for the CDR3 is TGCAGCCTAGGGGAGAACACCGGGGAGCTGTTTTTT.

V and J are TRBV19 and TRBJ1-6; possible D gene TRBD1, 5 bases. This CDR3 contains 14 residues. V lost 3 bases, J lost 9 bases, and 12 bases lay in between. Looked up from germline, CDR1 is LNHDA and CDR2 is SQIVND (reference sequence). The CDR3 DNA reads as TGTGCCAGTAGTATGGGGTACGGGGGTTCACCCCTCCACTTT. It is translated as CASSMGYGGSPLHF.

This clone was seen only once. The rearrangement uses TRBV11-2 and TRBJ2-1; D is undetermined. V dropped 1 base and J dropped 9 bases, with 13 bases sitting between them. Per germline, CDR1 SGHAT and CDR2 FQNNGV. The CDR3 is made up of 14 amino acids. The chain's CDR3 is CASSLGRGSIEQFF. CDR3 in DNA: TGTGCCAGCAGCTTAGGCCGTGGTTCAATTGAGCAGTTCTTC.

In its sample, this clone was seen once. V is TRBV12-3 or TRBV12-4 and J is TRBJ1-2; D is unclear. The V and J ends lost 6 bases and 6 bases respectively, with 14 bases between them. The CDR3 extends over 13 amino acids. DNA of the CDR3: TGTGCCAGCAGCCGCACGTCAAGAAATGGCTACACCTTC. Amino acid sequence: CASSRTSRNGYTF.

For this clone: At one end the junction does not follow the germline gene, possibly because of a read error. The V call is TRBV7-7, the J call TRBJ2-5; D might be TRBD1 (6 bases). Germline CDR1 reads SSHAT; CDR2 reads FNYEAQ (reference sequence). The CDR3 is 14 residues long. Here the CDR3 reads CASSPTGMEETQYF. The CDR3 bases are TGTGCTAGCAGCCCTACAGGGATGGAGGAGACCCAGTACTTC.

The J gene is TRBJ1-4, the V gene TRBV6-5; D is possibly TRBD1 (6 bases). V was trimmed by 2 bases and J by 7 bases, leaving 11 bases between them. This CDR3 contains 14 residues. Germline assignment: CDR1 MNHEY and CDR2 SVGAGI. The CDR3 sequence is CASSYRGAPEKLFF. Here the CDR3 DNA reads TGTGCCAGCAGTTACCGGGGGGCGCCTGAAAAACTGTTTTTT.

The CDR3 DNA follows: TGTGCCAGCAGGTTCCCCGGGGTGAATGAGCAGTTCTTC. This encodes CASRFPGVNEQFF. V gene TRBV12-3 or TRBV12-4 combines with J gene TRBJ2-1, with a tentative D call TRBD2 (5 bases). Trimming removed 6 bases at V and 7 bases at J, with 13 bases between. This CDR3 spans 13 amino acids.

The chain is built from TRBV7-2 and TRBJ2-5; TRBD1 aligns across 11 bases. This CDR3 contains 15 residues. Germline trimming cut 4 bases from V and 5 bases from J; bases unmatched to any gene: 6. Germline-derived CDR1 and CDR2 are SGHTA and FQGNSA. This CDR3 reads CASSSRTGGRETQYF. The DNA for the CDR3 is TGTGCCAGCAGCTCGCGGACAGGGGGCAGGGAGACCCAGTACTTC. The whole variable domain, remainder taken from reference TRBV7-2 and TRBJ2-5, is GAGVSQSPSNKVTEKGKDVELRCDPISGHTALYWYRQSLGQGLEFLIYFQGNSAPDKSGLPSDRFSAERTGGSVSTLTIQRTQQEDSAVYLCASSSRTGGRETQYFGPGTRLLVL.

This chain uses TRBV10-3 with TRBJ2-2; D is ambiguous. The V and J ends lost 0 bases and 2 bases respectively, with 10 bases between them. CDR3 size: 16 residues. Germline V gives CDR1 ENHRY, CDR2 SYGVKD. The CDR3 DNA follows: TGTGCCATCAGTGAGTCAATGGGTCCTAACACCGGGGAGCTGTTTTTT. Translation gives CAISESMGPNTGELFF.

This chain connects TRBV7-3 to TRBJ2-1; TRBD2 matches at 8 bases. Germline assignment: CDR1 SGHTA and CDR2 FQGTGA. The CDR3 is 14 amino acids. Trimming took 5 bases from V and 9 from J; bases not matched to a gene: 9. CDR3 amino acids: CASSPYGGAGEQFF. In DNA form, the CDR3 reads TGTGCCAGCAGCCCCTACGGGGGGGCGGGTGAGCAGTTCTTC.

The rearrangement uses TRBV7-2 and TRBJ2-7; TRBD2 is a possible D gene (7 bases). Germline CDR1 is SGHTA and CDR2 is FQGNSA. The V and J ends lost 1 base and 6 bases respectively, with 13 bases between them. This CDR3 spans 14 amino acids. The DNA of the CDR3 is TGTGCCAGCAGCTTAGTTCGGGGGGCGGGCGAGCAGTACTTC. Protein sequence: CASSLVRGAGEQYF.

The genes are TRBV27 and TRBJ2-5; the match to TRBD2 covers 13 bases. With 6 bases clipped from V and 5 bases from J, the junction kept 9 bases outside the gene matches. CDR1 and CDR2 from the germline V gene are MNHEY and SMNVEV (reference sequence). The CDR3 runs to 16 residues. For the CDR3, the DNA is TGTGCCAGCAGGCGGACTAGCGGGGGTCCAACCGAGACCCAGTACTTC. Translation gives CASRRTSGGPTETQYF.

This clone was picked up one time. The chain joins TRBV6-1 to TRBJ1-5; D gene unclear. The germline CDR1 and CDR2 sequences are MNHNS and SASEGT. The CDR3 runs 14 residues. V lost 1 base and J 5 bases, leaving 9 bases between the germline ends. This chain's CDR3 is CASSEGGGHQPQHF. The CDR3 bases are TGTGCCAGCAGTGAAGGCGGAGGCCATCAGCCCCAGCATTTT.